The rows below give T cell receptor beta chains drawn from one sample of a study of T cell repertoires in cytomegalovirus infection. One entry per CDR3 protein, called by TCRdb with MiXCR from the reads. The profile covers 35,000 to 55,000 distinct CDR3 sequences, with roughly 20% appearing a single time and around 20% taken by the ten largest. What these receptors recognize is not known. The specimen sequenced was PBMCs, sequenced either directly or after in vitro stimulation (not recorded which). These receptors originate from a human donor in good health (CMV status not recorded). Some clones in this sample may be carry-over from other donors' samples. Each CDR3 is given without its conserved first and last residue. The order of the fields is J gene, V gene, CDR3 protein.

TRBJ2-3,TRBV2,ASSRDENTDTQY
TRBJ1-1,TRBV7-2,ASSLSTGWNTEAF
TRBJ2-1,TRBV5-1,ASSRGLGNYNEQF
TRBJ2-1,TRBV7-2,ASSLEGGRYNEQF
TRBJ2-7,TRBV28,ASSLPSPARDTMSYEQY
TRBJ2-1,TRBV19,ASRVGGYNEQF
TRBJ1-1,TRBV28,ASTEARGRTEAF
TRBJ2-5,TRBV7-6,ASSLAPHQETQY
TRBJ2-3,TRBV5-3,ASSFPRTSGGTDTQY
TRBJ2-5,TRBV24-1,ATSDGTTGEETQY
TRBJ2-3,TRBV24-1,ATGGSTDTQY
TRBJ1-1,TRBV2,ASSETHLVGF
TRBJ1-6,TRBV6-4,ASSEGSSPLH
TRBJ2-7,TRBV12-3/TRBV12-4,ASSLQGFPYEQY
TRBJ1-1,TRBV6-5,ASRGGVGEAF
TRBJ1-6,TRBV5-1,ASSLASTGGVRLNSPLH
TRBJ2-3,TRBV20-1,SARDPTSPDTQY
TRBJ2-5,TRBV7-3,ASSPNPRETQY
TRBJ2-1,TRBV7-2,ASSLAGYEQF
TRBJ2-7,TRBV28,ASSFTGQGISYEQY
TRBJ2-5,TRBV20-1,SAGRGVQETQY
TRBJ1-1,TRBV7-2,ASSFSGTVEAF
TRBJ1-2,TRBV6-2/TRBV6-3,ASSWNRESGYT
TRBJ1-1,TRBV6-8,ASSYSIWVNTEAF
TRBJ2-1,TRBV6-1,ASSDLPGRKYNEQF
TRBJ2-5,TRBV5-1,ASSFGTGGETQY
TRBJ2-1,TRBV7-2,ASSSVAAAYNEQF
TRBJ2-3,TRBV5-1,ASSFRGQQAGVTDTQY
TRBJ1-2,TRBV7-2,ASSARGTDYGYT
TRBJ2-7,TRBV12-3/TRBV12-4,ASRSLAGGAHEQY
TRBJ1-1,TRBV12-3/TRBV12-4,ASSSGFNTEAF
TRBJ1-2,TRBV14,ASSQGLDNLDYGYT
TRBJ2-3,TRBV2,ASSTGDGGEFSTDTQY